This T cell receptor (beta chain) was captured by sequencing in a study of T cells in tuberculosis. TCRdb's table, derived via immunoSEQ multiplex PCR, lists solely in-frame clones and lacks some. The repertoire holds tens of thousands of clones, with about 95% as singletons. Time point reported: new active TB diagnosis, blood taken before or within 7 days of starting treatment. Included patients were adults of at least 18, HIV-seronegative, South African. Positive smear microscopy and/or M. tuberculosis culture confirmed active disease. This receptor was obtained from an adult with tuberculosis. The input for sequencing was PBMCs, taken at tuberculosis diagnosis.

CDR3 sequence (DNA): TGTGCCAGCAGCGTAGGGGCGGGAGTCACAGATACGCAGTATTTT. Encoded protein: CASSVGAGVTDTQYF. The chain has TRBV9 and TRBJ2-3; 7 positions match TRBD2. Per the germline V gene, CDR1 is SGDLS and CDR2 is YYNGEE. The CDR3 is made up of 15 amino acids. V shed 0 bases, J shed 2 bases, and the junction held 3 bases outside the gene matches. The complete variable domain, with remaining parts taken from reference TRBV9 and TRBJ2-3, reads DSGVTQTPKHLITATGQRVTLRCSPRSGDLSVYWYQQSLDQGLQFLIQYYNGEERAKGNILERFSAQQFPDLHSELNLSSLELGDSALYFCASSVGAGVTDTQYFGPGTRLTVL.